The 23 T cell receptor beta chains presented below share a single source sample, sequenced in a study of lymphopenia after photon versus proton radiotherapy (dated by TCRdb to the late 2010s). The library relied on the immunoSEQ multiplex PCR assay. This is the immuneACCESS table as TCRdb keeps it, with only in-frame sequences that have V and J called. A part of the clones is gone; compared with another copy, unresolved V genes explain less than half, and the rest is unexplained. The sample records fewer than 20,000 clones, around 90% of which are singletons. The ten largest clones capture roughly 1.8% of the sample. The sequencing used peripheral blood, collected from a patient treated with photon-based radiotherapy. The source of these receptors is a woman in her thirties or forties with cholangiocarcinoma.

The rearrangement uses TRBV28 and TRBJ1-2; a possible D gene is TRBD1 (6 bases). The length of the CDR3 is 12 residues. V lost 10 bases to trimming and J lost 3 bases, with 12 bases between them. CDR1 is MDHEN, CDR2 SYDVKM, per germline. CDR3 in amino acids: CAIAGAHYGYTF. CDR3 sequence (DNA): TGTGCCATCGCAGGGGCTCACTATGGCTACACCTTC.

This chain links TRBV7-9 with TRBJ1-5, with TRBD1 identical over 8 bases. Germline V gene lookup returns CDR1 SEHNR and CDR2 FQNEAQ (reference sequence). Losses at the gene ends were 2 bases for V and 2 bases for J; bases not matched to a gene: 5. The CDR3 spans 16 residues. CDR3 in amino acids: CASSLQGAQGNQPQHF. CDR3 DNA: TGTGCCAGCAGCTTACAGGGGGCGCAGGGCAATCAGCCCCAGCATTTT.

The CDR3 loop reads CASSLSFPTDTQYF. CDR3 nucleotides: TGTGCCAGCAGCTTAAGTTTCCCAACAGATACGCAGTATTTT. This chain links TRBV7-3 with TRBJ2-3; D unclear. Germline CDR1 and CDR2: SGHTA and FQGTGA. Between the trimmed V and J ends, which lost 1 base and 3 bases, there was a span of 8 bases. The CDR3 sequence is 14 residues long.

The chain joins TRBV6-6 to TRBJ2-7; 8 bases are shared with TRBD1. With 5 bases clipped from V and 0 bases from J, the junction kept 6 bases outside the gene matches. The CDR3 sequence is 15 residues long. CDR1 is MNHNY and CDR2 is SVGAGI in the germline V gene (reference sequence). The CDR3 nucleotides read TGTGCCAGCAGTCAGGAGGACAGGGCCTCCTACGAGCAGTACTTC. Its translation: CASSQEDRASYEQYF.

V and J are TRBV28 and TRBJ1-6, with D tentatively TRBD1 (5 bases). This CDR3 is 15 amino acids long. The V end lost 3 bases, the J end lost 9 bases, and 15 bases lay between the germline ends. Germline loops: CDR1 MDHEN, CDR2 SYDVKM. CDR3 amino acids: CASSFEESGTSPLHF. In DNA, the CDR3 is TGTGCCAGCAGTTTTGAGGAATCGGGGACTTCACCCCTCCACTTT.

V gene TRBV10-3 combines with J gene TRBJ2-5; no firm D call. Trimming stripped 6 bases from V and 5 bases from J, with 16 bases between. Germline lookup yields CDR1 ENHRY and CDR2 SYGVKD. This CDR3 has 14 amino acids. CDR3 DNA sequence: TGTGCCATCAGCGTCCCGAACGAGTCGGAGACCCAGTACTTC. This translates into CAISVPNESETQYF.

V is TRBV19 and J is TRBJ1-6; 9 bases align to TRBD1. V trimming: 7 bases; J trimming: 4 bases; junction bases outside the gene matches: 5. This CDR3 region has 15 residues. Germline assignment: CDR1 LNHDA and CDR2 SQIVND (reference sequence). The CDR3 DNA reads as TGTGCCAGTAAAACAGGGGGCTTATATAATTCACCCCTCCACTTT. This sequence encodes CASKTGGLYNSPLHF.

The V and J genes are TRBV2 and TRBJ1-2, with no clear D. Germline V gene lookup returns CDR1 SNHLY and CDR2 FYNNEI. V was pared by 0 bases and J by 6 bases, with 14 bases between. The CDR3 has 15 amino acids. Here the CDR3 DNA reads TGTGCCAGCAGTGAAGCGGTGGGCGTTGGGAATGGCTACACCTTC. As protein: CASSEAVGVGNGYTF.

The gene calls are TRBV10-1 and TRBJ1-6; the D is unclear. The V gene lost 9 bases and the J gene lost 7 bases, with 4 bases spanning the gap. The CDR3 is made up of 10 amino acids. Germline CDR1 is WNHNN and CDR2 is SYGVQD (reference sequence). The CDR3, as DNA: TGCGCCAGACGAAATTCACCCCTCCACTTT. Protein product: CARRNSPLHF.

The V gene is TRBV9, the J gene TRBJ2-1; TRBD2 matches at 12 bases. There are 17 residues in the CDR3. The trim removed 4 bases at V and 6 bases at J, leaving 11 bases unmatched. Germline V gene sequence: CDR1 SGDLS, CDR2 YYNGEE. The CDR3 reads CASSHPRRLAGANEQFF. The CDR3 nucleotides are TGTGCCAGCAGCCACCCTCGACGACTAGCGGGGGCCAATGAGCAGTTCTTC. Combining the CDR3 with reference TRBV9 and TRBJ2-1 gives the whole variable domain DSGVTQTPKHLITATGQRVTLRCSPRSGDLSVYWYQQSLDQGLQFLIQYYNGEERAKGNILERFSAQQFPDLHSELNLSSLELGDSALYFCASSHPRRLAGANEQFFGPGTRLTVL.

The chain joins TRBV27 to TRBJ1-5; possible D gene TRBD1, 6 bases. The CDR3 contains 15 residues. V was trimmed by 5 bases and J by 4 bases, leaving 15 bases between them. Germline V lookup: CDR1 MNHEY, CDR2 SMNVEV (reference sequence). The CDR3 DNA sequence: TGTGCCAGCAGTCTTTCCGGACAGAGAAATCAGCCCCAGCATTTT. Protein product: CASSLSGQRNQPQHF.

The V and J genes are TRBV6-5 and TRBJ1-6, with D tentatively TRBD1 (5 bases). This CDR3 has 16 amino acids. Germline lookup yields CDR1 MNHEY and CDR2 SVGAGI. V lost 4 bases, J lost 5 bases, and 15 bases lay in between. The CDR3 protein is CASSSLQGVDNSPLHF. CDR3 coding DNA: TGTGCCAGCAGTTCCCTGCAAGGGGTTGATAATTCACCCCTCCACTTT.

The V and J genes are TRBV7-9 and TRBJ2-1, with a possible D match to TRBD1 (6 bases). Germline lookup yields CDR1 SEHNR and CDR2 FQNEAQ (reference sequence). V lost 5 bases, J lost 1 base, and 9 bases lay in between. This CDR3 is built from 14 residues. The CDR3, as DNA: TGTGCCAGCAGCCCCGACAGGTCCTACAATGAGCAGTTCTTC. Translated, it gives CASSPDRSYNEQFF.

The chain is built from TRBV18 and TRBJ2-1; 11 bases align to TRBD2. The CDR3 length is 15 residues. V shed 3 bases and J 2 bases; nucleotides not matched to a gene: 0. Germline CDR1 is KGHSH and CDR2 is LQKENI. CDR3 sequence: CASSPGLAAYNEQFF. The CDR3 DNA reads TGTGCCAGCTCACCGGGACTAGCGGCCTACAATGAGCAGTTCTTC.

The chain couples TRBV27 to TRBJ2-5, with TRBD1 identical over 9 bases. TRBJ2-7 matches the DNA end more closely, so the J call is doubtful. Looked up from germline, CDR1 is MNHEY and CDR2 is SMNVEV (reference sequence). CDR3 size: 15 residues. DNA of the CDR3: TGTGCCAGCAGTCCCTCCGGGACAGGGCACTACGAGCAGTACTTC. The encoded protein is CASSPSGTGHYEQYF.

The V and J genes are TRBV5-6 and TRBJ1-5; TRBD1 matches at 8 bases. Trimming cost V 0 bases and J 5 bases; bases outside gene matches: 4. There are 15 residues in the CDR3. Germline V gives CDR1 SGHDT, CDR2 YYEEEE. The CDR3 region has the DNA TGTGCCAGCAGCTTGGGGGGGACAGGTCATCAGCCCCAGCATTTT. Translation gives CASSLGGTGHQPQHF.

CDR3 sequence (DNA): TGTGCCAGCAGCTTAGAAGTAGGGGGAACTGAAGCTTTCTTT. Its protein product is CASSLEVGGTEAFF. The gene calls are TRBV7-2 and TRBJ1-1; D might be TRBD1 (6 bases). This CDR3 region has 14 residues. Between the trimmed V and J ends, which lost 1 base and 5 bases, there was a span of 11 bases. CDR1 is SGHTA and CDR2 is FQGNSA in the germline V gene.

The chain employs TRBV21-1 and TRBJ1-5. TRBV21-1 is a recognized pseudogene. The CDR3 covers 17 residues. The CDR3 DNA sequence: TGTGCCAGCAGCAAACCCCGAGGGGAAGGTAGCAATCAGCCCCAGCATTTT. Residues: CASSKPRGEGSNQPQHF.

V and J are TRBV6-5 and TRBJ1-1; tentatively, D is TRBD1 (6 bases). The V gene's germline CDR1 is MNHEY and CDR2 SVGAGI. The CDR3 covers 15 residues. V was cut by 6 bases and J by 1 base, with 15 bases left in between. Here the CDR3 reads CASRGAGSGNTEAFF. The CDR3 region has the DNA TGTGCCAGCAGGGGGGCAGGGTCGGGGAACACTGAAGCTTTCTTT.

The genes are TRBV27 and TRBJ2-7; 12 nucleotides agree with TRBD2. After removal of 3 bases from V and 5 bases from J, the junction contained 11 bases not matched to a gene. Germline V gives CDR1 MNHEY, CDR2 SMNVEV (reference sequence). The CDR3 has 17 amino acids. In DNA, the CDR3 is TGTGCCAGCAGTTTTTCGGGACAGGGACTAGCGGGCAACGAGCAGTACTTC. It is translated as CASSFSGQGLAGNEQYF.

The chain carries TRBV11-2 and TRBJ1-1, with D possibly TRBD1 on 5 matching bases. CDR1 is SGHAT and CDR2 is FQNNGV in the germline V gene. Trimming shortened V by 0 bases and J by 4 bases, and 15 bases separated the two germline ends. The CDR3 is made up of 16 amino acids. The CDR3 bases are TGTGCCAGCAGCTTAGATAATGCCGGGACGCGCACTGAAGCTTTCTTT. Its protein is CASSLDNAGTRTEAFF.

This clone was counted once. This sequence joins TRBV6-5 and TRBJ2-2; tentatively, D is TRBD1 or TRBD2 (5 bases each). This CDR3 is 15 amino acids long. V dropped 4 bases and J dropped 0 bases, with 9 bases sitting between them. Germline V gives CDR1 MNHEY, CDR2 SVGAGI. CDR3 sequence: CASSSKGPNTGELFF. The CDR3 DNA reads TGTGCCAGCAGTTCCAAGGGACCGAACACCGGGGAGCTGTTTTTT.

V is TRBV7-9 and J is TRBJ2-7; the D is unclear. Germline V CDR1 and CDR2: SEHNR, FQNEAQ (reference sequence). V gave up 1 base and J gave up 4 bases, with 5 bases separating them. This CDR3 has 12 residues. CDR3 DNA: TGTGCCAGCAGCTTAGGATTTTACGAGCAGTACTTC. Encoded protein: CASSLGFYEQYF.